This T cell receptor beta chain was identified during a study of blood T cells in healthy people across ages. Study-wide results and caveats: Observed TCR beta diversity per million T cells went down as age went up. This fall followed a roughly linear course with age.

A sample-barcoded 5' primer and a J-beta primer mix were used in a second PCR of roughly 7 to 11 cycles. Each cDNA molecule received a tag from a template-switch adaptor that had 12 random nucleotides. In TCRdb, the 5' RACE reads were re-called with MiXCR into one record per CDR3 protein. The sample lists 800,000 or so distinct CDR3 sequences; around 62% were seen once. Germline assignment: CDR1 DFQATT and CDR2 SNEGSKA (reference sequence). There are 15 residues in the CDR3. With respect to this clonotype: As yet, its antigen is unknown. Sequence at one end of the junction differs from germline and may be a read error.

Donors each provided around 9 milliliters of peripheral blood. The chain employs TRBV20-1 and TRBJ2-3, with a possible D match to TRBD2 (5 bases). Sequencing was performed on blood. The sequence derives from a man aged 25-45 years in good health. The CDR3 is CSARPHGGGTDAQYF. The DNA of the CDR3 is TGCAGTGCTAGGCCCCACGGAGGTGGCACAGATGCGCAGTATTTT.